This TCR beta chain stems from a study of shared clonotypes between healthy human individuals. Whole-study context: Plates per donor: three CD4 naive, three CD4 memory, two CD8 naive, one CD8 memory.

Study-wide points: Non-shared clonotypes displayed generation probabilities falling below those of clonotypes present in all four donors. The donor pool, a small one, limited the genetic and exposure-history diversity represented.

On this clone itself: What it binds is unknown.

The CDR3 runs to 14 residues. The germline gives CDR1 SEHNR, CDR2 FQNEAQ (reference sequence). Generated by immunoSEQ multiplex PCR, the TCRdb table keeps only in-frame clones and is missing some. The sample consists of about 2.4 million clones, roughly 93% of them appearing once. Sequencing was done on a sample of naive CD4+ T cells from PBMCs. Subset reported: CD45RA+ positively selected. This receptor was identified in a man aged 18-30 years in good health. Some clones in this sample may be carry-over from other donors' samples. The V and J genes are TRBV7-9 and TRBJ2-1, with 10 bases fitting TRBD2. In nucleotides, the CDR3 is TGTGCTAGAGCTAGCGGGAGTTCCTACAATGAGCAGTTCTTC. Its protein product is CARASGSSYNEQFF. The full variable domain, its missing parts supplied by reference TRBV7-9 and TRBJ2-1, is DTGVSQNPRHKITKRGQNVTFRCDPISEHNRLYWYRQTLGQGPEFLTYFQNEAQLEKSRLLSDRFSAERPKGSFSTLEIQRTEQGDSAMYLCARASGSSYNEQFFGPGTRLTVL.